The following is a T cell receptor beta chain sequence with its context. Antigen unknown. Clones were sequenced by immunoSEQ multiplex PCR, and TCRdb holds only the in-frame ones, with some missing. The table lists about 150,000 clones, 70% to 90% of them singletons, with around 2.2% in the top ten. In germline, CDR1 is MGHDK, CDR2 SYGVNS. CDR3 length: 14 amino acids. V was shortened by 3 bases and J by 8 bases, with 13 bases between the two germline ends. This sample is part of a study of T cell responses to AZD1222 COVID-19 vaccine. Study findings and constraints: Seropositive AZD1222 recipients at baseline numbered only five or six. Regions left unmutated in variants are reportedly the target of nearly half of spike-specific TCRs.

The sample was peripheral blood, taken on day 0 of AZD1222 vaccination. The gene calls are TRBV25-1 and TRBJ2-2; D might be TRBD1 (5 bases). This clonotype was obtained from an adult in good health. CDR3 sequence reads: CASSDRTIQGELFF. The CDR3 DNA is TGTGCCAGCAGTGACCGGACAATACAGGGGGAGCTGTTTTTT.